The 4 T cell receptor beta chains presented below share a single source sample, sequenced in a study of blood T cell repertoires in COVID-19. Profiling relied on immunoSEQ multiplex PCR, and the TCRdb table lists in-frame clones only, not all of them. Here the sample spans some 180,000 clones, more than 80% being singletons. The source material was PBMCs or T cells enriched from blood (not recorded which). All receptors derive from a man aged 40-49 years who had recovered from COVID-19.

The V gene is TRBV5-6, the J gene TRBJ2-7; TRBD1 agrees at 7 bases. Germline-derived CDR1 and CDR2 are SGHDT and YYEEEE. The CDR3 is 13 amino acids. The J segment lost 1 base and the V segment lost 3 bases, leaving 1 base of the junction unmatched. The CDR3 region has the DNA TGTGCCAGCAGCTCGGGACAGTCCTACGAGCAGTACTTC. It yields the protein CASSSGQSYEQYF.

This clone was counted a few times. The chain uses TRBV5-1 and TRBJ2-3; D not certain. CDR3 length equals 12 residues. V was clipped by 4 bases and J by 7 bases, with 10 bases between them. Germline CDR1 SGHRS, CDR2 YFSETQ. This chain's CDR3 is CASSPTTNTQYF. DNA for the CDR3: TGCGCCAGCAGCCCGACAACGAATACGCAGTATTTT.

This clone was counted a single time. The chain links TRBV30 to TRBJ2-2; 8 bases fit TRBD1. This CDR3 spans 14 amino acids. Per the germline V gene, CDR1 is GTSNPN and CDR2 is SVGIG (reference sequence). V shed 2 bases and J 5 bases; nucleotides not matched to a gene: 4. The CDR3: CAWSFRGQTGELFF. CDR3 sequence (DNA): TGTGCCTGGAGTTTCAGGGGGCAAACCGGGGAGCTGTTTTTT.

The chain is built from TRBV19 and TRBJ1-1, with a weak D call TRBD1 (5 bases). Germline-derived CDR1 and CDR2 are LNHDA and SQIVND (reference sequence). V lost 10 bases, J lost 6 bases, and 15 bases lay in between. The CDR3 covers 12 residues. The chain's CDR3 is CATRDSTAEAFF. The CDR3 nucleotides are TGTGCCACACGAGACAGTACCGCTGAAGCTTTCTTT.